The clone carrying this TCR beta chain qualifies as medium-sized. This CDR3 comprises 14 residues. Per germline, CDR1 SGHAT and CDR2 FQNNGV. Trimming took 4 bases from V and 4 from J, leaving 11 bases between them. Regarding time point: sample taken at primary tumor resection. The donor group consisted of approximately 77 patients who had untreated, early-stage non-small cell lung cancer. The sample belongs to a study of spatial heterogeneity in lung cancer. MiXCR was run by TCRdb on the 5' RACE reads, yielding one entry per CDR3 protein. The table has 20,000 to 30,000 distinct CDR3 sequences, around 4.7% seen once.

V usage is TRBV11-2 and J usage is TRBJ2-1, with no clear D. The sequencing used PBMCs, collected at surgery. The TCR was taken from a male donor with early-stage non-small cell lung cancer. CDR3 DNA: TGTGCCAGCAGCTCTAGAAGACGGTACAATGAGCAGTTCTTC. This encodes CASSSRRRYNEQFF.